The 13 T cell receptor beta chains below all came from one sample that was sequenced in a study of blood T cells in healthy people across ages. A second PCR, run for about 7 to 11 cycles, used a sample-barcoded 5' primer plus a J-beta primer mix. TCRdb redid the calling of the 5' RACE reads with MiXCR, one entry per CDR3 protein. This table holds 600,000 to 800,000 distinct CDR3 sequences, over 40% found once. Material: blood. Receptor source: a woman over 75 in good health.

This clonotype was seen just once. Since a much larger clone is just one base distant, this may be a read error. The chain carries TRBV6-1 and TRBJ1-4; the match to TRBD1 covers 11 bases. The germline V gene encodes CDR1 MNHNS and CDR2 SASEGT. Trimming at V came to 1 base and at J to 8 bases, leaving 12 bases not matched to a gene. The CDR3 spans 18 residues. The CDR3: CASSEGTGGNRDGEKLFF. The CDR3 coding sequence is TGTGCCAGCAGTGAAGGGACAGGGGGCAATCGAGATGGAGAAAAACTGTTTTTT.

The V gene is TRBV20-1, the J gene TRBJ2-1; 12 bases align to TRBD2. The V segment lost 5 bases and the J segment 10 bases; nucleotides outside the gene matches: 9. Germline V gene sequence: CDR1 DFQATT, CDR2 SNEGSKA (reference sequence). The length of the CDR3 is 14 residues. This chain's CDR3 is CSAHPSGGAEEQFF. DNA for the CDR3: TGCAGTGCTCACCCTAGCGGGGGGGCCGAGGAGCAGTTCTTC.

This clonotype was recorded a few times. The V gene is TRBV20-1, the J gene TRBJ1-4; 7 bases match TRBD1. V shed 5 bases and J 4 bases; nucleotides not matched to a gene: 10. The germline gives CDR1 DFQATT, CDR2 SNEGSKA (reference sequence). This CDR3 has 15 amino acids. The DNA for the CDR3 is TGCAGTGCTGAGGACAGGAGTGGGATTAATGAAAAACTGTTTTTT. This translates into CSAEDRSGINEKLFF.

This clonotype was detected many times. The CDR3 bases are TGCAGCGTTGGACGAAGCACAGATACGCAGTATTTT. Protein product: CSVGRSTDTQYF. The V call is TRBV29-1, the J call TRBJ2-3; no clear D gene. The CDR3 extends over 12 amino acids. V was shortened by 4 bases and J by 0 bases, with 5 bases between the two germline ends. CDR1 is SQVTM, CDR2 ANQGSEA, per germline.

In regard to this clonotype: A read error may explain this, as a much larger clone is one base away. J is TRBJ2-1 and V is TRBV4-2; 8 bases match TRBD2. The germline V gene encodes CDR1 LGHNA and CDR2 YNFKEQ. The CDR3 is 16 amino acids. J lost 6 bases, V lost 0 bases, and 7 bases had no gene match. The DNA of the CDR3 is TGTGCCAGCAGCCAAGATGGGGGGACTAGGGGCAATGAGCAGTTCTTC. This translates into CASSQDGGTRGNEQFF.

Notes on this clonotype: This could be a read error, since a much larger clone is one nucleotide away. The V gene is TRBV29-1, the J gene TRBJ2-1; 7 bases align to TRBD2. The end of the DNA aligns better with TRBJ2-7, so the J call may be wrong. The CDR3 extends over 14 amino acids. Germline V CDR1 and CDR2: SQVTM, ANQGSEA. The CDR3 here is CSVLSGISYNEQYF. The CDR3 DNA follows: TGCAGCGTCCTAAGCGGGATATCCTACAATGAGCAGTACTTC.

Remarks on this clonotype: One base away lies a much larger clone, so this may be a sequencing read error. The CDR3 sequence: CASSQTSGAQYF. CDR3 bases: TGTGCCAGCAGCCAAACTAGCGGGGCTCAGTACTTC. The rearrangement links TRBV7-9 to TRBJ2-7; 10 positions agree with TRBD2. V lost 5 bases, J lost 10 bases, and 5 bases stayed unmatched. Germline assignment: CDR1 SEHNR and CDR2 FQNEAQ (reference sequence). The CDR3 runs to 12 residues.

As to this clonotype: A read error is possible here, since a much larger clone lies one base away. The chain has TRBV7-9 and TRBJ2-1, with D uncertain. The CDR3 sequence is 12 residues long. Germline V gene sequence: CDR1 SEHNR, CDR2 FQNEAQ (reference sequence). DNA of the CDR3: TGTCCCAGCAGCTTAGGATCTGAAGGGCAGTTCTTC. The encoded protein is CPSSLGSEGQFF.

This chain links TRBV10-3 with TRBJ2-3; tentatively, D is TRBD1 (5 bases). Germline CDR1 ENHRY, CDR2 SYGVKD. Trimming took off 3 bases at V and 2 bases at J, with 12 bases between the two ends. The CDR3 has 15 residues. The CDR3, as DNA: TGTGCCATCAGTGATTCCGACAGCTTCACAGATACGCAGTATTTT. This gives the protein CAISDSDSFTDTQYF.

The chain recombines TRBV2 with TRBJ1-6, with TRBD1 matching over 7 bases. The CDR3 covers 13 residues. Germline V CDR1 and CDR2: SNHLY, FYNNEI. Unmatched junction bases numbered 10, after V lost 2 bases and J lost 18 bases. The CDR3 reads CASSETWAGGHHF. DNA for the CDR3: TGTGCCAGCAGTGAAACTTGGGCAGGGGGACACCACTTT.

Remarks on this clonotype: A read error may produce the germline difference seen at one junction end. The CDR3 here is CASSFGRRLTADTEYF. CDR3 in DNA: TGTGCCAGCAGTTTTGGTCGGAGGTTAACGGCAGATACGGAGTATTTT. The chain has TRBV12-3 or TRBV12-4 and TRBJ2-3; possibly TRBD2 for D (5 bases). The CDR3 has 16 residues.

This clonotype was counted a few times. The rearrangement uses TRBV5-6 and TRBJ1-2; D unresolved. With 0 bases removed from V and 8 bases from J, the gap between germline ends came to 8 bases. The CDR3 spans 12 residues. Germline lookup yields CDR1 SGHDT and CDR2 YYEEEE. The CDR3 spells CASSLGTWGYTF. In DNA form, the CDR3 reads TGTGCCAGCAGCTTGGGAACTTGGGGCTACACCTTC.

CDR3 bases: TGCGCCAGCCGACGGATTTCGGGGGTTGAAGCTTTCTTT. It yields the protein CASRRISGVEAFF. The rearrangement links TRBV5-1 to TRBJ1-1; D perhaps matches TRBD1 (5 bases). CDR1 is SGHRS, CDR2 YFSETQ, per germline. This CDR3 is 13 amino acids long. V lost 7 bases, J lost 7 bases, and 17 bases lay in between.